These 31 T cell receptor beta chains came from one sample sequenced in a study of cytomegalovirus exposure and HLA in healthy donors. The primer mix had 60 Vbeta and 13 Jbeta primers. TCRdb's copy holds only in-frame clones and misses some; the assay was immunoSEQ multiplex PCR. The sample consists of about 140,000 clones, almost 80% of them appearing once. What was sequenced was PBMCs. These receptors originate from a man in his late teens or twenties in good health and CMV-seronegative.

The genes are TRBV6-5 and TRBJ1-1; D perhaps matches TRBD1 (6 bases). Trimming cost V 4 bases and J 0 bases, with 9 bases left between them. Per germline, CDR1 MNHEY and CDR2 SVGAGI. The CDR3 is 14 residues long. In DNA form, the CDR3 reads TGTGCCAGCAGTTCCGACAGGTTGAACACTGAAGCTTTCTTT. It translates to CASSSDRLNTEAFF.

J is TRBJ1-6 and V is TRBV30; 10 bases align to TRBD1. CDR1 and CDR2 from the germline V gene are GTSNPN and SVGIG (reference sequence). The J segment lost 7 bases and the V segment lost 2 bases, leaving 5 bases of the junction unmatched. The CDR3 loop spans 15 amino acids. This CDR3 reads CAWSKDRGRNSPLHF. The CDR3 DNA follows: TGTGCCTGGAGTAAAGACAGGGGGCGGAATTCACCCCTCCACTTT.

The chain is built from TRBV5-1 and TRBJ1-6; D might be TRBD1 (6 bases). Germline loops: CDR1 SGHRS, CDR2 YFSETQ. The V end was cut by 3 bases, the J end by 14 bases, with 21 bases between. The CDR3 is made up of 15 amino acids. CDR3 nucleotides: TGCGCCAGCAGCTCACAGGGCTTTGAAGGGGAAACCCTCCACTTT. It codes for CASSSQGFEGETLHF.

This clone was observed a few times. The chain employs TRBV30 and TRBJ2-7; D perhaps matches TRBD2 (7 bases). This CDR3 has 15 residues. V lost 5 bases and J 2 bases, leaving 19 bases between the germline ends. Germline V lookup: CDR1 GTSNPN, CDR2 SVGIG (reference sequence). The CDR3 DNA reads as TGTGCCTGGCAAGGGGAGGGGGGAAAAACCTACGAGCAGTACTTC. This encodes CAWQGEGGKTYEQYF. The full variable domain, with the rest looked up from reference TRBV30 and TRBJ2-7, is SQTIHQWPATLVQPVGSPLSLECTVEGTSNPNLYWYRQAAGRGLQLLFYSVGIGQISSEVPQNLSASRPQDRQFILSSKKLLLSDSGFYLCAWQGEGGKTYEQYFGPGTRLTVT.

This chain joins TRBV30 and TRBJ1-5; D possibly corresponds to TRBD1 (5 bases). Per germline, CDR1 GTSNPN and CDR2 SVGIG (reference sequence). The CDR3 sequence is 15 residues long. Between the trimmed V and J ends, which lost 2 bases and 6 bases, there was a span of 17 bases. The CDR3 bases are TGTGCCTGGAGTAGGGGCACAATCCCCGGTCAGCCCCAGCATTTT. Translating it yields CAWSRGTIPGQPQHF.

The chain has TRBV7-3 and TRBJ1-1, with 7 bases fitting TRBD1. V was pared by 5 bases and J by 5 bases, with 5 bases of the junction left unmatched. The CDR3 length is 13 residues. Germline-derived CDR1 and CDR2 are SGHTA and FQGTGA. The CDR3 DNA sequence: TGTGCCAGCAGCCAGGGACAGTCGACTGAAGCTTTCTTT. As protein: CASSQGQSTEAFF.

The gene calls are TRBV7-2 and TRBJ1-2; D possibly corresponds to TRBD1 (5 bases). The CDR3 covers 16 residues. Per the germline V gene, CDR1 is SGHTA and CDR2 is FQGNSA. V lost 3 bases to trimming and J lost 6 bases, with 20 bases between them. The CDR3 DNA is TGTGCCAGCAGCTTTCGGGGGAACGGCCGGGAGGATGGCTACACCTTC. Residues: CASSFRGNGREDGYTF.

The chain uses TRBV4-1 and TRBJ2-3; 10 nucleotides line up with TRBD1. Germline CDR1 reads MGHRA; CDR2 reads YSYEKL. This CDR3 is built from 17 residues. With V trimmed by 4 bases and J by 4 bases, 11 bases remained unmatched. The chain's CDR3 is CASSLNTGTGAADTQYF. The DNA for the CDR3 is TGCGCCAGCAGCCTAAATACCGGGACAGGGGCTGCAGATACGCAGTATTTT.

This clone was counted a few times. The chain carries TRBV5-1 and TRBJ2-7; 8 bases line up with TRBD2. The CDR3 has 14 residues. J lost 1 base, V lost 3 bases, and 3 bases had no gene match. Germline V lookup: CDR1 SGHRS, CDR2 YFSETQ. DNA for the CDR3: TGCGCCAGCAGCTCTGGCGGGGGGTCCTACGAGCAGTACTTC. Amino acid sequence: CASSSGGGSYEQYF.

V and J are TRBV19 and TRBJ1-2, with 8 bases that match TRBD1. CDR1 is LNHDA, CDR2 SQIVND, per germline (reference sequence). Trimming at V came to 3 bases and at J to 8 bases, leaving 14 bases not matched to a gene. The CDR3 consists of 16 residues. The CDR3 protein is CASSILNTQGAQGYTF. The CDR3 coding sequence is TGTGCCAGTAGTATTCTTAATACTCAGGGGGCACAGGGCTACACCTTC.

The chain joins TRBV5-6 to TRBJ2-5; a possible D gene is TRBD1 (5 bases). Trimming removed 3 bases from V and 1 base from J, with 16 bases in between. The CDR3 length is 16 residues. Germline CDR1 SGHDT, CDR2 YYEEEE. This CDR3 reads CASSSRISGLQETQYF. Written as DNA, the CDR3 is TGTGCCAGCAGCTCCAGGATATCAGGGCTCCAAGAGACCCAGTACTTC.

The chain recombines TRBV7-9 with TRBJ1-2; TRBD1 might be the D (5 bases). There are 14 residues in the CDR3. Germline assignment: CDR1 SEHNR and CDR2 FQNEAQ (reference sequence). The V end was cut by 7 bases, the J end by 4 bases, with 16 bases between. CDR3 coding DNA: TGTGCCAGCAACCGGAGGGGAGAGGGCTATGGCTACACCTTC. Translation: CASNRRGEGYGYTF.

DNA for the CDR3: TGTGCCAGCAGCTTCCCTAATAATGAAAAACTGTTTTTT. It translates to CASSFPNNEKLFF. The gene calls are TRBV5-4 and TRBJ1-4; no reliable D call. Trimming removed 2 bases from V and 4 bases from J, with 6 bases in between. Germline values: CDR1 SGHNT, CDR2 YYREEE (reference sequence). The CDR3 totals 13 residues.

This chain joins TRBV29-1 and TRBJ2-6; D gene ambiguous. The germline CDR1 and CDR2 sequences are SQVTM and ANQGSEA. This CDR3 is 13 amino acids long. V lost 4 bases to trimming and J lost 0 bases, with 4 bases between them. CDR3 sequence: CSVAGSGANVLTF. CDR3 nucleotide sequence: TGCAGCGTTGCGGGCTCTGGGGCCAACGTCCTGACTTTC.

The chain recombines TRBV29-1 with TRBJ1-1, with 8 bases fitting TRBD1. Unmatched junction bases numbered 5, after V lost 7 bases and J lost 4 bases. The CDR3 spans 12 residues. CDR1 and CDR2 from the germline V gene are SQVTM and ANQGSEA. In nucleotides, the CDR3 is TGCAGCGCCCAACAGGGGGGCACTGAAGCTTTCTTT. It encodes CSAQQGGTEAFF.

The chain employs TRBV2 and TRBJ1-5, with TRBD1 matching over 9 bases. The germline gives CDR1 SNHLY, CDR2 FYNNEI. This CDR3 has 16 residues. After removal of 5 bases from V and 1 base from J, the junction contained 6 bases not matched to a gene. The CDR3 loop is CASSSRTGESNQPQHF. CDR3 nucleotide sequence: TGTGCCAGCAGTTCCCGGACAGGGGAGAGCAATCAGCCCCAGCATTTT.

This chain uses TRBV20-1 with TRBJ1-1, with D tentatively TRBD1 (5 bases). The germline V gene encodes CDR1 DFQATT and CDR2 SNEGSKA (reference sequence). The V end lost 4 bases, the J end lost 3 bases, and 6 bases lay between the germline ends. The CDR3 is 11 amino acids. CDR3 sequence (DNA): TGCAGTGCTAAGGGGTACACTGAAGCTTTCTTT. Encoded protein: CSAKGYTEAFF.

In its sample, this clone was seen once. The junction differs from germline at one of its ends, possibly a read error. CDR3 sequence: CSSSSGNQPQHF. The CDR3 nucleotides are TGTTCCAGCAGCTCAGGGAATCAGCCCCAGCATTTT. The chain couples TRBV7-9 to TRBJ1-5, with D tentatively TRBD1 (5 bases). Germline V gene sequence: CDR1 SEHNR, CDR2 FQNEAQ (reference sequence). The CDR3 covers 12 residues. The full variable domain, rest sourced from reference TRBV7-9 and TRBJ1-5, is DTGVSQNPRHKITKRGQNVTFRCDPISEHNRLYWYRQTLGQGPEFLTYFQNEAQLEKSRLLSDRFSAERPKGSFSTLEIQRTEQGDSAMYLCSSSSGNQPQHFGDGTRLSIL.

The chain links TRBV6-1 to TRBJ2-4; unclear D gene. The CDR3 sequence is 13 residues long. The V and J ends lost 4 bases and 0 bases respectively, with 4 bases between them. From germline, CDR1 is MNHNS and CDR2 SASEGT. The CDR3 here is CASSAIAKNIQYF. The CDR3 DNA reads TGTGCCAGCAGTGCTATAGCCAAAAACATTCAGTACTTC.

The gene calls are TRBV10-3 and TRBJ1-2; D might be TRBD1 (5 bases). The CDR3 is 17 residues long. Germline V gene sequence: CDR1 ENHRY, CDR2 SYGVKD. V was clipped by 3 bases and J by 0 bases, with 17 bases between them. The chain's CDR3 is CAISEAGRRSSNYGYTF. The CDR3 nucleotides are TGTGCCATCAGTGAAGCGGGACGCAGATCCTCTAACTATGGCTACACCTTC.

The chain combines TRBV5-1 with TRBJ2-7, with 12 bases aligning to TRBD1. J lost 5 bases, V lost 3 bases, and 3 bases had no gene match. This CDR3 has 14 amino acids. CDR1 is SGHRS, CDR2 YFSETQ, per germline. Here the CDR3 DNA reads TGCGCCAGCAGCTGGGGACAGGGGGCGAACGAGCAGTACTTC. Amino acids: CASSWGQGANEQYF.

The chain recombines TRBV6-6 with TRBJ1-2; D unclear. CDR3 size: 13 residues. Trimming took off 2 bases at V and 5 bases at J, with 9 bases between the two ends. Germline CDR1 and CDR2: MNHNY and SVGAGI (reference sequence). The CDR3 spells CASSYGQNYGYTF. CDR3 bases: TGTGCCAGCAGTTACGGGCAGAATTATGGCTACACCTTC.

The CDR3 reads CASSPARGPDTQYF. In nucleotides, the CDR3 is TGTGCCAGCTCACCCGCCAGGGGGCCAGATACGCAGTATTTT. The genes are TRBV18 and TRBJ2-3; 8 positions match TRBD1. CDR1 is KGHSH, CDR2 LQKENI, per germline. Trimming took 3 bases from V and 4 from J; bases not matched to a gene: 3. This CDR3 is 14 amino acids long.

This chain connects TRBV2 to TRBJ1-3; TRBD1 matches 7 bases. V lost 6 bases and J lost 5; bases outside the gene matches: 10. Germline V CDR1 and CDR2: SNHLY, FYNNEI. CDR3 length equals 15 residues. CDR3: CASRTGTDPRNTIYF. Written as DNA, the CDR3 is TGTGCCAGCAGGACTGGGACAGACCCACGAAACACCATATATTTT.

The J gene is TRBJ1-1, the V gene TRBV5-1; TRBD1 agrees at 8 bases. The V segment lost 4 bases and the J segment 5 bases; nucleotides outside the gene matches: 16. Germline-derived CDR1 and CDR2 are SGHRS and YFSETQ. This CDR3 region has 17 residues. CDR3 in amino acids: CASSKDRATFPETEAFF. CDR3 DNA: TGCGCCAGCAGCAAGGACAGGGCGACCTTTCCTGAAACTGAAGCTTTCTTT.

The chain joins TRBV6-1 to TRBJ2-1; 14 bases are shared with TRBD2. V was clipped by 4 bases and J by 8 bases; unmatched bases: 1. Per the germline V gene, CDR1 is MNHNS and CDR2 is SASEGT. This CDR3 contains 14 residues. The CDR3 region has the DNA TGTGCCAGCAGTGGACTAGCGGGGGGGGATGAGCAGTTCTTC. Its protein is CASSGLAGGDEQFF.

The rearrangement joins TRBV9 to TRBJ1-1; 7 positions agree with TRBD1. Germline CDR1 reads SGDLS; CDR2 reads YYNGEE. This CDR3 contains 15 residues. The trim removed 0 bases at V and 2 bases at J, leaving 4 bases unmatched. CDR3 residues: CASSVEGQTNTEAFF. CDR3 DNA: TGTGCCAGCAGCGTAGAGGGACAGACCAACACTGAAGCTTTCTTT.

The genes are TRBV27 and TRBJ1-5; possibly TRBD1 for D (6 bases). The CDR3 has 18 residues. Trimming cost V 4 bases and J 2 bases, with 21 bases left between them. The V gene's germline CDR1 is MNHEY and CDR2 SMNVEV (reference sequence). As DNA, the CDR3 is TGTGCCAGCAGTTCCCGAAAGCTTGTGGCAGGGGGCAATCAGCCCCAGCATTTT. Its translation is CASSSRKLVAGGNQPQHF.

V and J are TRBV2 and TRBJ2-5; 12 bases map to TRBD1. J was trimmed by 5 bases and V by 6 bases; bases with no gene match: 13. CDR1 and CDR2 from the germline V gene are SNHLY and FYNNEI. CDR3 length: 17 amino acids. The CDR3 protein is CASRKGPGQGAAETQYF. In DNA, the CDR3 is TGTGCCAGCAGAAAGGGACCGGGACAGGGGGCCGCTGAGACCCAGTACTTC.

This clone has only a few counts. The J gene is TRBJ1-4, the V gene TRBV5-1; 9 bases fit TRBD1. V lost 7 bases and J lost 4; bases outside the gene matches: 8. The germline CDR1 and CDR2 sequences are SGHRS and YFSETQ. This CDR3 has 15 residues. CDR3 sequence: CASRLGGQGNEKLFF. CDR3 in DNA: TGCGCCAGCCGACTCGGGGGACAGGGTAATGAAAAACTGTTTTTT. The whole variable domain, remainder taken from reference TRBV5-1 and TRBJ1-4, is KAGVTQTPRYLIKTRGQQVTLSCSPISGHRSVSWYQQTPGQGLQFLFEYFSETQRNKGNFPGRFSGRQFSNSRSEMNVSTLELGDSALYLCASRLGGQGNEKLFFGSGTQLSVL.

The CDR3 DNA sequence: TGTGCCAGCAGTCTCTACGGGACAGGGGGCGCATGGGACACTGAAGCTTTCTTT. This translates into CASSLYGTGGAWDTEAFF. This rearrangement joins TRBV4-2 to TRBJ1-1; 12 bases align to TRBD1. CDR1 is LGHNA, CDR2 YNFKEQ, per germline. The trim removed 6 bases at V and 3 bases at J, leaving 14 bases unmatched. The CDR3 extends over 18 amino acids.